Listed below are T cell receptor beta chains from one sample, sequenced in a study of beta chain features in type 1 diabetes. Profiling relied on immunoSEQ multiplex PCR, and the TCRdb table lists in-frame clones only, not all of them. Of 150,000 to 200,000 clones in the sample, 63% are singletons; the top ten hold roughly 0.089%. The sample taken for sequencing was naive CD4+ T cells from blood. All receptors derive from a man aged 25-45 years with type 1 diabetes. CDR3s include the opening cysteine and the closing phenylalanine or tryptophan. Each record gives: V gene, D gene, clone size, J gene, CDR3 DNA, CDR3 protein. D genes are given only for firm matches. Only part of the rows carry a size: once, few, many, or a class if the clone is expanded.

>TRBV29-1|NA|few|TRBJ2-7
TGCAGCGTTGATCTAGGAAGCTACGAGCAGTACTTC
CSVDLGSYEQYF
>TRBV5-4|TRBD1|NA|TRBJ2-6
TGTGCCAGCACCTTCGGACAGGCCCCCTCTGGGGCCAACGTCCTGACTTTC
CASTFGQAPSGANVLTF
>TRBV4-1|NA|NA|TRBJ1-1
TGCGCCAGCAGCCAAGAAGTGAGGTTGTCAGGGCATGAAGCTTTCTTT
CASSQEVRLSGHEAFF
>TRBV2|NA|NA|TRBJ2-5
TGTGCCAGCAGCGCTGGACCGGGACTGATGGACCAAGAGACCCAGTACTTC
CASSAGPGLMDQETQYF
>TRBV4-3|NA|once|TRBJ2-7
TGCGCCAGCAGCCAAGATTGGGACACGTCCTACGAGCAGTACTTC
CASSQDWDTSYEQYF
>TRBV9|NA|NA|TRBJ2-2
TGTGCCAGCAGTCGTGAGGCGGGGAGCACCGGGGAGCTGTTTTTT
CASSREAGSTGELFF
>TRBV7-9|TRBD1|few|TRBJ1-2
TGTGCCAGCAGCTTATCTCAGGGGGCAACTGGCTACACCTTC
CASSLSQGATGYTF
>TRBV25-1|NA|few|TRBJ1-6
TGTGCCAGCAGTGGGTACCCGGGTTCACCCCTCCACTTT
CASSGYPGSPLHF
>TRBV5-6|NA|NA|TRBJ2-3
TGTGCCAGCAGCTCTACGACAGGACTGACAGATACGCAGTATTTT
CASSSTTGLTDTQYF
>TRBV15|NA|NA|TRBJ2-3
TGTGCCACCAGCAGAAATATAGCGGGCACAGATACGCAGTATTTT
CATSRNIAGTDTQYF
>TRBV30|NA|NA|TRBJ2-7
TGTGCCTGGAGTGTACTGCGCAACGAGCAGTACTTC
CAWSVLRNEQYF